This TCR beta chain was recovered during a study of blood T cell repertoires in COVID-19. The CDR3 is 15 residues long. Germline-derived CDR1 and CDR2 are SEHNR and FQNEAQ (reference sequence). Trimming took off 1 base at V and 0 bases at J, with 8 bases between the two ends. The table came from immunoSEQ multiplex PCR; TCRdb's copy has only in-frame clones and leaves some out. This repertoire shows roughly 130,000 clones, roughly 84% found once; its top ten account for 9.5% to 15%. The sample comprised peripheral blood. The clonotype was recovered from a woman in her 30s who had recovered from COVID-19. The rearrangement uses TRBV7-9 and TRBJ2-3; D might be TRBD1 (5 bases). As DNA, the CDR3 is TGTGCCAGCAGCTTAGGACAGATTAGCACAGATACGCAGTATTTT. Residues: CASSLGQISTDTQYF.